These 27 T cell receptor beta chains were all obtained from the same sample, sequenced in a study of shared clonotypes between healthy human individuals. Produced via immunoSEQ multiplex PCR; TCRdb's table is partial and in-frame only. The sample carries 2,500,000 or so clones, approximately 90% recorded once. Sequenced: naive CD4+ T cells sorted from blood. Subset here: CD45RA+ positively selected. The receptors shown here come from a man between 18 and 35 years old in good health.

With respect to this clone: One end of the junction does not line up with germline, which may come from a read error. The chain employs TRBV18 and TRBJ2-5; D might be TRBD1 (5 bases). CDR1 is KGHSH and CDR2 is LQKENI in the germline V gene. This CDR3 contains 12 residues. The CDR3 protein is CASSHYSGALNF. In DNA, the CDR3 is TGTGCCAGCTCACACTATTCTGGGGCCCTAAACTTC.

As concerns this clone: Other DNA sequences of this sample code for an identical CDR3. This chain connects TRBV4-3 to TRBJ2-1; D perhaps matches TRBD1 (5 bases). CDR1 is LGHNA, CDR2 YSLEER, per germline. This CDR3 contains 15 residues. V lost 0 bases to trimming and J lost 0 bases, with 6 bases between them. The CDR3 region is CASSQDRGSYNEQFF. CDR3 bases: TGCGCCAGCAGCCAAGATAGGGGCTCCTACAATGAGCAGTTCTTC.

V gene TRBV6-5 combines with J gene TRBJ2-7; 10 bases are a match to TRBD2. This CDR3 is 14 amino acids long. Germline V CDR1 and CDR2: MNHEY, SVGAGI. V was pared by 8 bases and J by 0 bases, with 4 bases of the junction left unmatched. Here the CDR3 reads CASGSGRLSYEQYF. The DNA of the CDR3 is TGTGCCAGCGGTAGCGGGAGGCTCTCCTACGAGCAGTACTTC.

The CDR3 DNA follows: TGTGCCAGCAGCTATAGGGTTGAAGCTTTCTTT. Translating gives CASSYRVEAFF. The chain carries TRBV5-8 and TRBJ1-1; D remains ambiguous. Per germline, CDR1 SGHTS and CDR2 YDEGEE. The CDR3 is made up of 11 amino acids. The germline V and J ends were trimmed by 3 bases and 7 bases, with 7 bases remaining between them.

V is TRBV7-9 and J is TRBJ1-2; perhaps TRBD1 as D (6 bases). CDR1 is SEHNR, CDR2 FQNEAQ, per germline (reference sequence). Trimming left V 4 bases short and J 3 bases short, with 12 bases between. The CDR3 sequence is 14 residues long. The CDR3 DNA reads as TGTGCCAGCAGCTCGATACAGGGAGACTATGGCTACACCTTC. Translated, it gives CASSSIQGDYGYTF.

The table lists this clone with a few counts. The identical CDR3 is also encoded by other nucleotide sequences in the sample. V and J are TRBV30 and TRBJ2-2, with D perhaps matching TRBD2 (5 bases). The V and J ends lost 0 bases and 4 bases respectively, with 6 bases between them. In germline, CDR1 is GTSNPN, CDR2 SVGIG (reference sequence). The CDR3 runs 13 residues. Here the CDR3 DNA reads TGTGCCTGGAGTGTACGGGGCACCGGGGAGCTGTTTTTT. Its protein is CAWSVRGTGELFF.

The chain's CDR3 is CASSLGATSPYNEQFF. CDR3 nucleotides: TGCGCCAGCAGCTTGGGGGCCACTAGCCCATACAATGAGCAGTTCTTC. The V call is TRBV5-1, the J call TRBJ2-1, with D possibly TRBD2 on 6 matching bases. The germline V gene has CDR1 SGHRS and CDR2 YFSETQ. The CDR3 extends over 16 amino acids. The V and J ends lost 0 bases and 4 bases respectively, with 14 bases between them.

The rearrangement uses TRBV6-5 and TRBJ2-1; TRBD1 matches at 9 bases. This CDR3 spans 15 amino acids. Trimming at V came to 6 bases and at J to 3 bases, leaving 6 bases not matched to a gene. Looked up from germline, CDR1 is MNHEY and CDR2 is SVGAGI. In DNA form, the CDR3 reads TGTGCCAGCAGCATAACAGGGGGCCTCTACAATGAGCAGTTCTTC. It specifies CASSITGGLYNEQFF.

The CDR3: CASSPVGQGRGYTF. The CDR3 region has the DNA TGTGCCAGCTCACCAGTGGGACAGGGACGTGGCTACACCTTC. This chain links TRBV18 with TRBJ1-2, with TRBD1 matching 9 bases. V lost 2 bases to trimming and J lost 7 bases; unmatched junction nucleotides: 5. The CDR3 extends over 14 amino acids. CDR1 is KGHSH, CDR2 LQKENI, per germline.

In regard to this clone: Other DNA sequences in the sample encode the same CDR3. Written as DNA, the CDR3 is TGTGCCAGTAGTAACAGGAACACTGAAGCTTTCTTT. It yields the protein CASSNRNTEAFF. J is TRBJ1-1 and V is TRBV19; D gene unclear. Germline V lookup: CDR1 LNHDA, CDR2 SQIVND (reference sequence). The length of the CDR3 is 12 residues. V was cut by 4 bases and J by 1 base, with 4 bases left in between.

V and J are TRBV5-1 and TRBJ2-1, with 14 positions matching TRBD2. The CDR3 runs to 14 residues. Per germline, CDR1 SGHRS and CDR2 YFSETQ. V shed 4 bases, J shed 8 bases, and the junction held 2 bases outside the gene matches. This CDR3 reads CASSGLAGGYEQFF. CDR3 coding DNA: TGCGCCAGCAGCGGACTAGCGGGAGGTTATGAGCAGTTCTTC.

The gene calls are TRBV5-4 and TRBJ2-7, with D perhaps matching TRBD2 (5 bases). Trimming shortened V by 3 bases and J by 3 bases, and 22 bases separated the two germline ends. Looked up from germline, CDR1 is SGHNT and CDR2 is YYREEE (reference sequence). CDR3 length equals 17 residues. DNA of the CDR3: TGTGCCAGCAGCTCCCCAGCGGCCGGGATAGGTCTCTACGAGCAGTACTTC. Its protein is CASSSPAAGIGLYEQYF.

The chain joins TRBV5-1 to TRBJ2-5; unclear D gene. CDR1 SGHRS and CDR2 YFSETQ come from the germline V gene. Trimming removed 7 bases at V and 5 bases at J, with 18 bases between. The CDR3 runs 14 residues. The CDR3 sequence is CASGPGASQETQYF. The CDR3 DNA reads as TGCGCCAGCGGCCCTGGAGCGTCCCAGGAGACCCAGTACTTC.

The J gene is TRBJ1-1, the V gene TRBV5-1, with no clear D. The CDR3 sequence is 13 residues long. The V end lost 2 bases, the J end lost 1 base, and 6 bases lay between the germline ends. CDR1 and CDR2 from the germline V gene are SGHRS and YFSETQ. As DNA, the CDR3 is TGCGCCAGCAGCTTTTTGTCGAACACTGAAGCTTTCTTT. Its protein product is CASSFLSNTEAFF.

The rearrangement links TRBV7-2 to TRBJ2-6; the D gene is possibly TRBD2 (5 bases). V was clipped by 1 base and J by 4 bases, with 8 bases between them. Germline V gene data show CDR1 as SGHTA and CDR2 as FQGNSA. CDR3 length: 15 amino acids. The CDR3 protein is CASSLVGVGANVLTF. The DNA for the CDR3 is TGTGCCAGCAGCTTAGTCGGGGTCGGGGCCAACGTCCTGACTTTC.

V and J are TRBV10-3 and TRBJ1-3; 8 bases are a match to TRBD1. V trimming: 2 bases; J trimming: 4 bases; junction bases outside the gene matches: 7. The CDR3 sequence is 16 residues long. Germline loops: CDR1 ENHRY, CDR2 SYGVKD. The CDR3 nucleotides read TGTGCCATCAGTGAGAGGACAGGGATCGGCGGAAACACCATATATTTT. Translated: CAISERTGIGGNTIYF.

The genes are TRBV5-1 and TRBJ2-5; weak D call: TRBD2 (5 bases). In germline, CDR1 is SGHRS, CDR2 YFSETQ. The V end was cut by 4 bases, the J end by 5 bases, with 21 bases between. The CDR3 covers 16 residues. The CDR3 protein is CASSPPGGLVGETQYF. As DNA, the CDR3 is TGCGCCAGCAGCCCACCCGGCGGGTTAGTCGGGGAGACCCAGTACTTC.

The chain is built from TRBV7-8 and TRBJ1-1; weak D call: TRBD1 (6 bases). Trimming removed 2 bases from V and 1 base from J, with 11 bases in between. The CDR3 spans 15 residues. CDR1 is SGHVS and CDR2 is FQNEAQ in the germline V gene. The CDR3 loop reads CASSLFSGQNTEAFF. CDR3 nucleotide sequence: TGTGCCAGCAGCTTATTCTCGGGACAGAACACTGAAGCTTTCTTT.

This rearrangement joins TRBV10-3 to TRBJ2-3; 7 bases are shared with TRBD2. CDR3 length: 12 amino acids. Per germline, CDR1 ENHRY and CDR2 SYGVKD. This chain's CDR3 is CACGSSGDTQYF. In nucleotides, the CDR3 is TGTGCATGCGGGAGTAGCGGCGATACGCAGTATTTT.

Remarks on this clone: The same CDR3 is also encoded by other DNA sequences in this sample. V is TRBV5-1 and J is TRBJ1-1, with D possibly being TRBD1 (5 bases). This CDR3 contains 13 residues. CDR1 is SGHRS and CDR2 is YFSETQ in the germline V gene. Trimming pared 1 base from V and 3 bases from J, leaving 7 bases between. The CDR3, as DNA: TGCGCCAGCAGCTTGCGAGGGGACACTGAAGCTTTCTTT. Translating it yields CASSLRGDTEAFF.

As to this clone: Other DNA sequences from this sample encode an identical CDR3 as well. The chain has TRBV25-1 and TRBJ1-5, with D unresolved. V shed 8 bases and J shed 0 bases, with 11 bases lying between them. CDR1 is MGHDK and CDR2 is SYGVNS in the germline V gene. The CDR3 contains 14 residues. CDR3 sequence: CASSGSYSNQPQHF. In nucleotides, the CDR3 is TGTGCCAGCTCGGGCAGCTATAGCAATCAGCCCCAGCATTTT.

With regard to this clone: This sample also contains other DNA sequences that code for the same CDR3. The gene calls are TRBV5-1 and TRBJ1-1; possible D gene TRBD1, 5 bases. The length of the CDR3 is 15 residues. The germline V gene encodes CDR1 SGHRS and CDR2 YFSETQ. V was cut by 0 bases and J by 1 base, with 10 bases left in between. The CDR3 DNA follows: TGCGCCAGCAGCTTGGATCCAGGGTCGAACACTGAAGCTTTCTTT. Its translation is CASSLDPGSNTEAFF.

V gene TRBV6-1 combines with J gene TRBJ2-3; 8 bases agree with TRBD1. The V gene's germline CDR1 is MNHNS and CDR2 SASEGT. V shed 7 bases and J 4 bases; nucleotides not matched to a gene: 4. The CDR3 spans 13 residues. For the CDR3, the DNA is TGTGCCAGCAACCGGGACAGGTCAGATACGCAGTATTTT. It is translated as CASNRDRSDTQYF.

The chain carries TRBV5-4 and TRBJ1-2; D remains unclear. The germline V gene encodes CDR1 SGHNT and CDR2 YYREEE (reference sequence). V lost 5 bases to trimming and J lost 4 bases, with 15 bases between them. CDR3 length: 14 amino acids. CDR3 protein: CASRSGGPLYGYTF. CDR3 sequence (DNA): TGTGCCAGCAGATCGGGCGGGCCACTCTATGGCTACACCTTC. The entire variable domain, with the rest obtained from reference TRBV5-4 and TRBJ1-2, is as follows: ETGVTQSPTHLIKTRGQQVTLRCSSQSGHNTVSWYQQALGQGPQFIFQYYREEENGRGNFPPRFSGLQFPNYSSELNVNALELDDSALYLCASRSGGPLYGYTFGSGTRLTVV.

This chain joins TRBV7-9 and TRBJ2-7; no reliable D call. Trimming left V 11 bases short and J 0 bases short, with 8 bases between. Per the germline V gene, CDR1 is SEHNR and CDR2 is FQNEAQ (reference sequence). This CDR3 has 11 residues. CDR3 DNA sequence: TGTGCCCTTCAAAACTCCTACGAGCAGTACTTC. This translates into CALQNSYEQYF.

This chain joins TRBV18 and TRBJ1-1; D remains ambiguous. Germline CDR1 is KGHSH and CDR2 is LQKENI. V was cut by 3 bases and J by 4 bases, with 12 bases left in between. This CDR3 is built from 14 residues. CDR3 sequence: CASSPDAGSTEAFF. DNA for the CDR3: TGTGCCAGCTCACCGGACGCGGGGAGCACTGAAGCTTTCTTT.

The chain links TRBV5-4 to TRBJ2-1; 15 nucleotides line up with TRBD2. V was clipped by 0 bases and J by 7 bases; unmatched bases: 8. CDR3 length equals 18 residues. Per the germline V gene, CDR1 is SGHNT and CDR2 is YYREEE (reference sequence). CDR3 loop: CASSLGGTSGRFGNEQFF. In DNA, the CDR3 is TGTGCCAGCAGCTTGGGGGGGACTAGCGGGAGGTTTGGGAATGAGCAGTTCTTC.